This note documents a single T cell receptor (beta chain) sequence. Cohorts were based on clinical histories the participants reported. Germline values: CDR1 SGHTA, CDR2 FQGNSA. V lost 3 bases to trimming and J lost 4 bases, with 12 bases between them. There are 15 residues in the CDR3. This sample was taken from a study of blood T cell repertoires in COVID-19. Study background: The United States, Italy and Spain were the sources of the acute and convalescent COVID-19 samples. From T cells, B-cell-depleted T cells, or PBMCs came the material, which was cDNA or gDNA.

TCRdb keeps only in-frame clones here, not all; method: immunoSEQ multiplex PCR. The table records about 240,000 clones, approximately 90% of them present only once. The chain uses TRBV7-2 and TRBJ1-4, with D maybe TRBD1 (6 bases). The specimen sequenced was PBMCs or T cells enriched from blood (not recorded which). This sequence was found in a woman under 40 who had recovered from COVID-19. This CDR3 is CASSFIPGVNEKLFF. The CDR3 coding sequence is TGTGCCAGCAGCTTCATTCCAGGGGTTAATGAAAAACTGTTTTTT. Variable domain in full (rest from reference TRBV7-2 and TRBJ1-4): GAGVSQSPSNKVTEKGKDVELRCDPISGHTALYWYRQSLGQGLEFLIYFQGNSAPDKSGLPSDRFSAERTGGSVSTLTIQRTQQEDSAVYLCASSFIPGVNEKLFFGSGTQLSVL.